One and the same sample provided the 16 T cell receptor beta chains below, sequenced in a study of blood T cell repertoires in COVID-19 (TCRdb year 2020). The protocol used for the library was the immunoSEQ multiplex PCR assay. In its TCRdb copy, this immuneACCESS table keeps in-frame sequences only and misses some clones. Where compared with another copy, unresolved V genes explain less than half of these, and the others have no known cause. In all, the sample holds around 620,000 clones, and 75% to 90% of those were seen once. The ten largest clones represent around 0.3% of the sample. Sequencing was performed on peripheral blood. These receptors originate from a woman aged 18-29 years with acute or convalescent COVID-19.

This chain connects TRBV7-5 to TRBJ1-2. TRBV7-5 is a listed pseudogene. The CDR3 is 17 residues long. The CDR3 region is CARSLGRATFSLYGYTF. CDR3 bases: TGTGCCAGAAGCTTAGGGAGGGCGACCTTCAGCTTATATGGCTACACCTTC.

The DNA of the CDR3 is TGTGCCAGTTTACAAACAGGGGATAATTCACCCCTCCACTTT. Protein product: CASLQTGDNSPLHF. This chain connects TRBV6-6 to TRBJ1-6, with 7 bases matching TRBD1. This CDR3 is built from 14 residues. Germline V CDR1 and CDR2: MNHNY, SVGAGI (reference sequence). Unmatched junction bases numbered 7, after V lost 9 bases and J lost 5 bases.

The chain employs TRBV6-1 and TRBJ1-5; D uncertain. Germline CDR1 MNHNS, CDR2 SASEGT. This CDR3 is built from 15 residues. V lost 3 bases and J 3 bases, leaving 12 bases between the germline ends. In DNA, the CDR3 is TGTGCCAGCAGTGACGCTCTTTGGCTCAATCAGCCCCAGCATTTT. Its protein product is CASSDALWLNQPQHF.

This clone has just one count. The J gene is TRBJ1-4, the V gene TRBV3-1 (or the pseudogene TRBV3-2), with a tentative D call TRBD1 (5 bases). Germline V lookup: CDR1 LGHDT, CDR2 YNNKEL (reference sequence). V dropped 8 bases and J dropped 12 bases, with 16 bases sitting between them. The length of the CDR3 is 12 residues. The CDR3, as DNA: TGTGCCAGCGGGCCCGTAGGGGCTCAACTGTTTTTT. This sequence encodes CASGPVGAQLFF.

The CDR3 reads CASSPGTGETQYF. The CDR3 DNA follows: TGTGCCAGCTCACCCGGGACAGGGGAGACCCAGTACTTC. This sequence joins TRBV18 and TRBJ2-5, with 9 bases that match TRBD1. The J segment lost 5 bases and the V segment lost 3 bases, leaving 1 base of the junction unmatched. From germline, CDR1 is KGHSH and CDR2 LQKENI. CDR3 length: 13 residues.

This clone was observed once. V usage is TRBV9 and J usage is TRBJ1-5; D perhaps matches TRBD1 (6 bases). Germline assignment: CDR1 SGDLS and CDR2 YYNGEE. The CDR3 runs 15 residues. Trimming took off 2 bases at V and 5 bases at J, with 14 bases between the two ends. The CDR3 DNA reads TGTGCCAGCAGCGTTCAGGGGTGGGAGCATCAGCCCCAGCATTTT. It yields the protein CASSVQGWEHQPQHF.

The chain uses TRBV7-9 and TRBJ1-1, with D uncertain. The CDR3 extends over 13 amino acids. Trimming left V 4 bases short and J 7 bases short, with 13 bases between. Germline values: CDR1 SEHNR, CDR2 FQNEAQ (reference sequence). CDR3 DNA: TGTGCCAGCAGCTCAACTTCGGGTATTGAAGCTTTCTTT. Protein product: CASSSTSGIEAFF.

J is TRBJ2-5 and V is TRBV9, with D possibly being TRBD2 (5 bases). This CDR3 spans 13 amino acids. Per the germline V gene, CDR1 is SGDLS and CDR2 is YYNGEE. The ends were cut back, 7 bases at V and 5 bases at J, with 15 bases in the middle. This CDR3 is CASSRTSYETQYF. CDR3 nucleotides: TGTGCCAGCTCACGGACTTCCTACGAGACCCAGTACTTC.

The rearrangement links TRBV5-1 to TRBJ1-2; tentatively, D is TRBD1 (5 bases). Trimming pared 4 bases from V and 3 bases from J, leaving 19 bases between. This CDR3 region has 16 residues. CDR1 is SGHRS and CDR2 is YFSETQ in the germline V gene. CDR3 residues: CASSPQTAGWDYGYTF. In DNA form, the CDR3 reads TGCGCCAGCAGCCCCCAAACGGCAGGGTGGGACTATGGCTACACCTTC.

V and J are TRBV14 and TRBJ1-2, with D tentatively TRBD1 (6 bases). Trimming took 4 bases from V and 5 from J, leaving 11 bases between them. The CDR3 length is 13 residues. Germline values: CDR1 SGHDN, CDR2 FVKESK. The CDR3 DNA reads as TGTGCCAGCAGCCCTAAACAGGGATATGGCTACACCTTC. Encoded protein: CASSPKQGYGYTF.

The chain recombines TRBV5-1 with TRBJ1-6; TRBD1 aligns across 8 bases. Germline trimming cut 6 bases from V and 4 bases from J; bases unmatched to any gene: 6. CDR3 size: 15 residues. CDR1 SGHRS and CDR2 YFSETQ come from the germline V gene. CDR3 sequence (DNA): TGCGCCAGCAAGACCCAGGGGGCATATAATTCACCCCTCCACTTT. Protein: CASKTQGAYNSPLHF.

The V gene is TRBV4-2, the J gene TRBJ2-5, with 16 positions matching TRBD2. The CDR3 is 16 amino acids. Germline lookup yields CDR1 LGHNA and CDR2 YNFKEQ. V was pared by 4 bases and J by 5 bases, with 4 bases of the junction left unmatched. The CDR3 spells CASSPGTSGGAETQYF. The CDR3 DNA is TGTGCCAGCAGCCCAGGGACTAGCGGGGGGGCGGAGACCCAGTACTTC.

V is TRBV4-3 and J is TRBJ1-1; D unresolved. Germline V gene sequence: CDR1 LGHNA, CDR2 YSLEER. The CDR3 has 14 amino acids. Trimming removed 0 bases at V and 5 bases at J, with 10 bases between. In nucleotides, the CDR3 is TGCGCCAGCAGCCAAGATACGGAGAGGACTGAAGCTTTCTTT. Translating it yields CASSQDTERTEAFF.

The rearrangement joins TRBV20-1 to TRBJ2-1; D unresolved. V lost 0 bases and J lost 8, with 5 bases in between. This CDR3 comprises 11 residues. Germline assignment: CDR1 DFQATT and CDR2 SNEGSKA (reference sequence). The DNA of the CDR3 is TGCAGTGCTAGAGATCGGGATGAGCAGTTCTTC. Encoded protein: CSARDRDEQFF.

This clone was found once. The chain couples TRBV9 to TRBJ1-4; 9 nucleotides line up with TRBD1. Germline loops: CDR1 SGDLS, CDR2 YYNGEE. V lost 3 bases, J lost 5 bases, and 5 bases stayed unmatched. The length of the CDR3 is 15 residues. Here the CDR3 reads CASSGEGTGNEKLFF. Here the CDR3 DNA reads TGTGCCAGCAGCGGAGAAGGGACAGGGAATGAAAAACTGTTTTTT.

The chain is built from TRBV9 and TRBJ1-1; D is undetermined. The CDR3 runs to 14 residues. V was trimmed by 4 bases and J by 5 bases, leaving 15 bases between them. Germline loops: CDR1 SGDLS, CDR2 YYNGEE. The CDR3 coding sequence is TGTGCCAGCAGCCCCGGAGGGATTGGAACTGAAGCTTTCTTT. It encodes CASSPGGIGTEAFF.